One and the same sample provided the 14 T cell receptor beta chains below, sequenced in a study of cytomegalovirus exposure and HLA in healthy donors. It was with 60 Vbeta and 13 Jbeta primers that the PCR ran. Repertoires were generated with immunoSEQ multiplex PCR, while TCRdb's copy carries only in-frame clones and drops some. The sample lists more than 150,000 clones, 80% occurring once. The sequenced sample was PBMCs. The receptors stem from a woman in her thirties in good health and CMV-seronegative.

The rearrangement links TRBV14 to TRBJ1-2; TRBD1 might be the D (5 bases). Germline loops: CDR1 SGHDN, CDR2 FVKESK. V was clipped by 1 base and J by 5 bases, with 17 bases between them. This CDR3 comprises 16 residues. The CDR3 DNA follows: TGTGCCAGCAGCCAAGTGTGGTCAGGGTTTGGGTATGGCTACACCTTC. Its protein product is CASSQVWSGFGYGYTF.

V and J are TRBV19 and TRBJ1-1; the D gene is possibly TRBD1 (5 bases). V gave up 6 bases and J gave up 1 base, with 12 bases separating them. Looked up from germline, CDR1 is LNHDA and CDR2 is SQIVND (reference sequence). The CDR3 is 14 amino acids. For the CDR3, the DNA is TGTGCCAGTAGAACCACGGGGGGGAACACTGAAGCTTTCTTT. Translated, it gives CASRTTGGNTEAFF.

This chain joins TRBV25-1 and TRBJ2-1, with D maybe TRBD2 (5 bases). V lost 3 bases and J 2 bases, leaving 11 bases between the germline ends. The CDR3 totals 15 residues. Germline V CDR1 and CDR2: MGHDK, SYGVNS. The CDR3, as DNA: TGTGCCAGCAGTGATGACTACCCCGCCTACAATGAGCAGTTCTTC. Protein product: CASSDDYPAYNEQFF.

V gene TRBV30 combines with J gene TRBJ2-7, with a possible D match to TRBD1 (5 bases). The germline gives CDR1 GTSNPN, CDR2 SVGIG (reference sequence). The CDR3 totals 16 residues. V was clipped by 1 base and J by 2 bases, with 18 bases between them. The CDR3 coding sequence is TGTGCCTGGAGTGGATGGGGCACCCAAACCCCCTACGAGCAGTACTTC. Amino acids: CAWSGWGTQTPYEQYF.

J is TRBJ1-2 and V is TRBV27; D call uncertain. Germline V gene data show CDR1 as MNHEY and CDR2 as SMNVEV (reference sequence). This CDR3 is built from 14 residues. V was cut by 3 bases and J by 4 bases, with 12 bases left in between. CDR3 sequence: CASSLGPTVYGYTF. CDR3 DNA: TGTGCCAGCAGTTTGGGCCCTACCGTCTATGGCTACACCTTC.

In nucleotides, the CDR3 is TGTGCCAGCAGCGTAGCCTCTAGCGGGAGCCTAGGTAGTGAGCAGTTCTTC. As protein: CASSVASSGSLGSEQFF. This rearrangement joins TRBV9 to TRBJ2-1, with 10 bases identical to TRBD2. The germline V gene has CDR1 SGDLS and CDR2 YYNGEE. There are 17 residues in the CDR3. Germline trimming cut 0 bases from V and 9 bases from J; bases unmatched to any gene: 12.

The chain is built from TRBV29-1 and TRBJ2-2; perhaps TRBD1 as D (5 bases). The V and J ends lost 3 bases and 1 base respectively, with 6 bases between them. Germline V lookup: CDR1 SQVTM, CDR2 ANQGSEA. The CDR3 is 13 residues long. The CDR3: CSVDRGNTGELFF. CDR3 DNA: TGCAGCGTTGATAGGGGGAACACCGGGGAGCTGTTTTTT.

The chain combines TRBV10-2 with TRBJ2-6; 10 bases fit TRBD2. CDR3 length: 17 amino acids. Looked up from germline, CDR1 is WSHSY and CDR2 is SAAADI. The ends lost 7 bases at V and 0 bases at J; junction bases unmatched: 6. CDR3 in DNA: TGCGCCAGCACCGGACTAGCGGCTAGCTCTGGGGCCAACGTCCTGACTTTC. Translation: CASTGLAASSGANVLTF.

V gene TRBV7-9 combines with J gene TRBJ2-7; D is unresolved. V lost 5 bases and J 2 bases, leaving 13 bases between the germline ends. The CDR3 runs to 14 residues. The V gene's germline CDR1 is SEHNR and CDR2 FQNEAQ (reference sequence). The CDR3 loop is CASSPRNGPYEQYF. In DNA form, the CDR3 reads TGTGCCAGCAGCCCACGAAATGGGCCCTACGAGCAGTACTTC.

The chain recombines TRBV30 with TRBJ2-1; 8 bases align to TRBD2. CDR3 length equals 14 residues. Germline lookup yields CDR1 GTSNPN and CDR2 SVGIG (reference sequence). The V and J ends lost 7 bases and 1 base, in that order; junction bases with no gene match: 6. CDR3 sequence (DNA): TGTGCCTTGACGGGGGGGACGTCCTACAATGAGCAGTTCTTC. This translates into CALTGGTSYNEQFF. Combining the CDR3 with reference TRBV30 and TRBJ2-1 gives the whole variable domain SQTIHQWPATLVQPVGSPLSLECTVEGTSNPNLYWYRQAAGRGLQLLFYSVGIGQISSEVPQNLSASRPQDRQFILSSKKLLLSDSGFYLCALTGGTSYNEQFFGPGTRLTVL.

This chain joins TRBV5-6 and TRBJ2-3; 14 bases agree with TRBD2. Per germline, CDR1 SGHDT and CDR2 YYEEEE. Trimming at V came to 7 bases and at J to 6 bases, leaving 10 bases not matched to a gene. The CDR3 extends over 16 amino acids. The CDR3 DNA is TGTGCCAGCGGCCAATGGGGACTAGCGGGGGTGGATACGCAGTATTTT. Its protein product is CASGQWGLAGVDTQYF.

V gene TRBV10-1 combines with J gene TRBJ1-1; D possibly corresponds to TRBD1 (6 bases). CDR3 length equals 14 residues. V was cut by 5 bases and J by 2 bases, with 12 bases left in between. Looked up from germline, CDR1 is WNHNN and CDR2 is SYGVQD (reference sequence). The CDR3 DNA reads as TGCGCCAGCAGTTTTGACAGGTTTAACACTGAAGCTTTCTTT. The encoded protein is CASSFDRFNTEAFF.

The chain recombines TRBV2 with TRBJ1-4, with TRBD1 matching 9 bases. CDR3 length: 15 amino acids. CDR1 SNHLY and CDR2 FYNNEI come from the germline V gene. The ends lost 5 bases at V and 2 bases at J; junction bases unmatched: 3. DNA of the CDR3: TGTGCCAGCAGTCAACAGGGGGCGACTAATGAAAAACTGTTTTTT. Translated, it gives CASSQQGATNEKLFF.

In this sample, this clone turned up once. This chain joins TRBV6-6 and TRBJ2-7, with D possibly TRBD1 on 5 matching bases. Trimming cost V 9 bases and J 2 bases, with 14 bases left between them. Germline CDR1 reads MNHNY; CDR2 reads SVGAGI (reference sequence). The CDR3 sequence is 13 residues long. Written as DNA, the CDR3 is TGTGCCAGTCGGGCAGGGTCCACCTACGAGCAGTACTTC. Translating it yields CASRAGSTYEQYF.